This record covers a single T cell receptor beta chain. This sample was included in a study of blood T cell repertoires in COVID-19. The overall study: Samples taken during acute and convalescent COVID-19 were collected in the United States, Italy and Spain. Nucleic acid was either cDNA or gDNA, and it came from T cells, B-cell-depleted T cells, or PBMCs.

Germline CDR1 is LGHDT and CDR2 is YNNKEL (reference sequence). The CDR3 loop spans 16 amino acids. With 4 bases clipped from V and 1 base from J, the junction kept 9 bases outside the gene matches. The repertoire was sequenced with immunoSEQ multiplex PCR; TCRdb's copy has only in-frame clones and lacks some. The data show about 34,000 clones, with roughly 91% seen just once and approximately 19% held by the top ten. The V and J genes are TRBV3-1 (or the pseudogene TRBV3-2) and TRBJ2-7; 8 bases map to TRBD1. Sequencing input: peripheral blood. The source of this sequence is a man older than 75 with acute or convalescent COVID-19. CDR3 residues: CASSRTGGSFSYEQYF. The DNA of the CDR3 is TGTGCCAGCAGCCGAACAGGGGGATCTTTTTCCTACGAGCAGTACTTC.